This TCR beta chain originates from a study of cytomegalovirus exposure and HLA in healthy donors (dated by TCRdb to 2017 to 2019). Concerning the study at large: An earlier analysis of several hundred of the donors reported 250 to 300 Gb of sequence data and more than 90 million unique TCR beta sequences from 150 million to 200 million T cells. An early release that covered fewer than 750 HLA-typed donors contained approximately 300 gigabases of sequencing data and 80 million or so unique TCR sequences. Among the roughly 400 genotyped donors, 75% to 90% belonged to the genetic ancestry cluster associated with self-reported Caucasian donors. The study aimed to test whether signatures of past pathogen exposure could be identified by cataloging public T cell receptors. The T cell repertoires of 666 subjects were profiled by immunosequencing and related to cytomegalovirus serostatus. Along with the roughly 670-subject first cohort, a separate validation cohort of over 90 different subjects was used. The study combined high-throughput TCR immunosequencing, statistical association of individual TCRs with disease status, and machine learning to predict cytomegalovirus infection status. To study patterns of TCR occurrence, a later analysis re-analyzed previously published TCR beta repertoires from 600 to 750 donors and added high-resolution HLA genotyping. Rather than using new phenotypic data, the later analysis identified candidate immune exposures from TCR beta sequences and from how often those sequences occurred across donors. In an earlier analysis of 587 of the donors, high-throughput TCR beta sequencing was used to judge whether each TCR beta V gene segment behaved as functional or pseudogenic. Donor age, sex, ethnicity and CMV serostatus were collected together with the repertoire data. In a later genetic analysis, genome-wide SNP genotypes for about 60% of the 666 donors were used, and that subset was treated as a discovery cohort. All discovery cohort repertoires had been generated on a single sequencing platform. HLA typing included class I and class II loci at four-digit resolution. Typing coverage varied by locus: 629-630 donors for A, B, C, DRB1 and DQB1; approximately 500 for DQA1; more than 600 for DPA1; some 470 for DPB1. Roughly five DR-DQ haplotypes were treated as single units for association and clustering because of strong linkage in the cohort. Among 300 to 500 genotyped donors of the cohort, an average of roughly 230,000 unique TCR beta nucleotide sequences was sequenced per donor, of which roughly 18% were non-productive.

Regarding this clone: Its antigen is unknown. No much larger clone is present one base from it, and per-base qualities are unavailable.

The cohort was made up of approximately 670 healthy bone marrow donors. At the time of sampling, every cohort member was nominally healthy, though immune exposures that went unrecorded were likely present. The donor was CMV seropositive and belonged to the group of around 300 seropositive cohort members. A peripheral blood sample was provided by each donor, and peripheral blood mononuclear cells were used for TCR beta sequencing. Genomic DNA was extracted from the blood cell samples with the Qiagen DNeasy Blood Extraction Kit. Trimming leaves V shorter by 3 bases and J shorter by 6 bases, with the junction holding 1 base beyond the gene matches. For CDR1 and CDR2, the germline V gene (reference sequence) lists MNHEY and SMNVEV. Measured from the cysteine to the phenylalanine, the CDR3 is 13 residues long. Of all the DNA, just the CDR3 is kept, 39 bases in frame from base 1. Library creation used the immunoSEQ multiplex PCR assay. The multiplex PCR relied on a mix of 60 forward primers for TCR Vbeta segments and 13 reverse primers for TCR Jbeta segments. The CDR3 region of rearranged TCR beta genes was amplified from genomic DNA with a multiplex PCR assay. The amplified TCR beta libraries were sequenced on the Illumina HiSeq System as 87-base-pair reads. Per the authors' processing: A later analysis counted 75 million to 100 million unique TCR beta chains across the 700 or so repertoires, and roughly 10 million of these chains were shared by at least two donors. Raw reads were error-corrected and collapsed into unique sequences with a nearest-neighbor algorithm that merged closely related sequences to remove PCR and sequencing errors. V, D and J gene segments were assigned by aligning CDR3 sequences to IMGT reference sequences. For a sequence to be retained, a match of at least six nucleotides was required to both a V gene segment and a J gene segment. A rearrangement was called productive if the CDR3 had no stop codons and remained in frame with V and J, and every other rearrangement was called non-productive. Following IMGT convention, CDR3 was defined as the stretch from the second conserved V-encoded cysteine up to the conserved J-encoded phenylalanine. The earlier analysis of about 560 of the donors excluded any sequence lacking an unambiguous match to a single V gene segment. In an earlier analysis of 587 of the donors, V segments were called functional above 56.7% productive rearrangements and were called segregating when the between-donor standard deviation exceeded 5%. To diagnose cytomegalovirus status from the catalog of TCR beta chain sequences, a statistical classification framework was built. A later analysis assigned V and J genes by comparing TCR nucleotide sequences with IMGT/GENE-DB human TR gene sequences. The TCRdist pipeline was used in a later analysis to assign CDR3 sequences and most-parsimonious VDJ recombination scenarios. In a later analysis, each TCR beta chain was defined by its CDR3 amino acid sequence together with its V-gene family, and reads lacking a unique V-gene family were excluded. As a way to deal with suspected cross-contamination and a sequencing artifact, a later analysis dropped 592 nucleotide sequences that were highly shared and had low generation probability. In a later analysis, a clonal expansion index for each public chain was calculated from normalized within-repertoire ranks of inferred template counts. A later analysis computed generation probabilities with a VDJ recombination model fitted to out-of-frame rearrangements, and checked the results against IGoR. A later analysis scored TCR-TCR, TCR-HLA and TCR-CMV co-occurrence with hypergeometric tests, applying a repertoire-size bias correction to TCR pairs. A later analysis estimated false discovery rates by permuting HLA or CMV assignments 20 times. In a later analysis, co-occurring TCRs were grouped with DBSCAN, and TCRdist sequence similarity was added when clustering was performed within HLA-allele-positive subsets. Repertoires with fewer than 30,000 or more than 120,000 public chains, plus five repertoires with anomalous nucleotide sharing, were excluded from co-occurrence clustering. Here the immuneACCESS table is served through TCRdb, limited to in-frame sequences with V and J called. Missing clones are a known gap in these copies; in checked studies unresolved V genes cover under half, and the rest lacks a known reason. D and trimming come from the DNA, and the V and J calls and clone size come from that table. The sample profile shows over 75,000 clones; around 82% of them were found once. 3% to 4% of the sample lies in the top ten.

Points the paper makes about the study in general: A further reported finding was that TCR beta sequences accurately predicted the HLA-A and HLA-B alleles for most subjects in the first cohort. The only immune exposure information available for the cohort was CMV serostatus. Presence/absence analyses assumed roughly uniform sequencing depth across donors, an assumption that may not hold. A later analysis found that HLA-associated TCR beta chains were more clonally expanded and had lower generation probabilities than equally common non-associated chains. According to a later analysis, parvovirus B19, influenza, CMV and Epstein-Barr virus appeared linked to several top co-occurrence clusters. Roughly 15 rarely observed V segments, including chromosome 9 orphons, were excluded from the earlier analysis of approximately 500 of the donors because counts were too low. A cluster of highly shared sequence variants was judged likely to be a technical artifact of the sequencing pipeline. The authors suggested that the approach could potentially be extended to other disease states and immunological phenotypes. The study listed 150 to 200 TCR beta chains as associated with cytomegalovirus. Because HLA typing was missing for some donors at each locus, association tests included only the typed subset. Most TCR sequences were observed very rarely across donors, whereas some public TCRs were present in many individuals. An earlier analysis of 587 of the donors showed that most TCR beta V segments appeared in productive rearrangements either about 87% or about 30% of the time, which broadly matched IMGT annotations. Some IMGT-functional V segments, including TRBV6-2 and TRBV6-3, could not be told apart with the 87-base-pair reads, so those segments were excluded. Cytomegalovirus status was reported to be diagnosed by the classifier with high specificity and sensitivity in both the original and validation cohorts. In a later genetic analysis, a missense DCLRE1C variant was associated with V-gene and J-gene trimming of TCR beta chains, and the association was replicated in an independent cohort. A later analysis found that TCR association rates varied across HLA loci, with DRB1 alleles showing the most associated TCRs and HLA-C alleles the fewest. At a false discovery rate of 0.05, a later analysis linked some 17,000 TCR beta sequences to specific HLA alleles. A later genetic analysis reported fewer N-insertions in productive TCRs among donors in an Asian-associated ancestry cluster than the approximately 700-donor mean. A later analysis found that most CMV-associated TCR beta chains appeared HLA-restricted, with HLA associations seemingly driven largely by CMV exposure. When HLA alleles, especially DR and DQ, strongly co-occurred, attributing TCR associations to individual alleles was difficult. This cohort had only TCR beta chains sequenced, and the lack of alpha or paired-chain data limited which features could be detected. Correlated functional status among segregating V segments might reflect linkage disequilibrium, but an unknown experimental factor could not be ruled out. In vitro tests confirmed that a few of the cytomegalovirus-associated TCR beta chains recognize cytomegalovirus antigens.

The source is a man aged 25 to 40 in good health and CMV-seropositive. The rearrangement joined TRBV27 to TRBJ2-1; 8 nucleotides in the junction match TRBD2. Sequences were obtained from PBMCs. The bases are TGTGCCAGCAGTTTTCGGGAGGGCAATGAGCAGTTCTTC. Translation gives CASSFREGNEQFF.